The clone carrying this T cell receptor beta chain was detected only once. What it binds is unknown. Sequenced by immunoSEQ multiplex PCR; TCRdb stores in-frame clones only, minus some. The table records approximately 94,000 clones, approximately 88% of them present only once. Healthy donors had no documented immune events, such as infections, while sampled. This entry comes from a study of identifying expanded T cells in peripheral blood. Study-wide results and caveats: Approximately 1.1 clones differed between technical replicates, versus roughly 16 and 20 over time. Approximately 2-week clone count variance significantly increased as total template count grew.

The V gene's germline CDR1 is SGHTS and CDR2 YDEGEE. Trimming pared 4 bases from V and 7 bases from J, leaving 27 bases between. This CDR3 is 18 amino acids long. The specimen was blood. The receptor was isolated from a person aged 18 to 75 in good health. The chain joins TRBV5-8 to TRBJ2-1; TRBD2 might be the D (6 bases). CDR3 nucleotide sequence: TGTGCCAGCAGCCGAGGGTCGTCGACTAGAGACCTTTGGAATGAGCAGTTCTTC. Translation gives CASSRGSSTRDLWNEQFF. Complete variable domain (other parts from reference TRBV5-8 and TRBJ2-1): EAGVTQSPTHLIKTRGQQATLRCSPISGHTSVYWYQQALGLGLQFLLWYDEGEERNRGNFPPRFSGRQFPNYSSELNVNALELEDSALYLCASSRGSSTRDLWNEQFFGPGTRLTVL.